This TCR beta chain was identified in a study of blood T cell repertoires in COVID-19 (dated by TCRdb to 2019 to 2021). Study-wide context: Samples covering the acute and convalescent phases of COVID-19 were provided by collaborators in the United States, Italy and Spain. HLA class I and class II types, where available, came from metadata supplied by the sample provider rather than from assay-based typing. Samples were obtained from the ongoing ImmuneRACE study (first 160 participants) and from 1,254 subjects provided by 6 global collaborators. Deeply sampled blood TCRbeta repertoires from subjects exposed to, actively infected with, or recovered from COVID-19 were included in the dataset. The prospective study material was composed of cDNA or gDNA derived from T cells, B-cell-depleted T cells, or PBMCs. A freely available public database, intended as a resource for researchers studying the immune response to SARS-CoV-2, is where the repertoires were released. The sample metadata nearly always contained a de-identified subject ID, COVID-19 status, age in years and sex. Results the study describes overall, beyond this receptor: Clinical and demographic metadata were provided uncurated, with the amount varying by source and participant.

As to this clone: Its binding antigen is unknown. No much larger clonotype is one base removed from it; base qualities were not supplied.

The CDR3 measures 13 amino acids from cysteine to phenylalanine. Only CDR3 DNA remains: 39 bases, in frame from the first base. At the junction V is shortened by 2 bases and J by 0 bases, with 3 bases in between. Sequences SGHDN (CDR1) and FVKESK (CDR2) are obtained from the germline V gene. Participants in the prospective study were aged roughly 18 to 100 years, lived in more than 20 United States geographic areas, and enrolled through a virtual design. In the prospective study, cohorts were assigned on the basis of participant-reported clinical history obtained from a screening survey and a study questionnaire. ImmuneRACE Cohort 3 recovered participants were defined by two consecutive negative NP/OP PCR tests, healthcare professional clearance, or symptom resolution. Mobile phlebotomists in the prospective study collected whole blood, serum and a nasopharyngeal or oropharyngeal swab from every participant. Participants in the prospective study had the option to provide additional blood draws and questionnaires over an approximately two-month period. Prospective study blood samples were shipped either frozen or at room temperature before DNA extraction.

TCRbeta CDR3 regions were amplified from genomic DNA using the immunoSEQ Assay, a bias-controlled multiplex PCR. The source study handled its data this way. The number of nucleated cells in each sample was estimated from the amplification of reference gene primers within the assay. To quantify the absolute abundance of each unique TCRbeta CDR3 rearrangement, sequence reads were collapsed and filtered. For each sample, productive Simpson clonality was calculated by taking the square root of Simpson's diversity index across productive rearrangements. TCRdb's version of the immuneACCESS table is confined to in-frame rearrangements and falls short of the full clone set. An unresolved V gene accounts for under half of the shortfall where checked; the remainder is of unknown origin. The DNA gave D and trimming, while V, J and clone size come from that table. Within this sample are 300,000 or so clones, with around nine tenths of them counted one time only. The ten largest clones add up to approximately 5.4% of the sample.

Sequences were obtained from PBMCs or T cells enriched from blood (not recorded which). The rearranged chain carries TRBV14 and TRBJ2-3; no D gene call is confident. The sequence derives from a woman in her twenties or thirties who had recovered from COVID-19. The CDR3 loop reads CASSQQSTDTQYF. The bases are TGTGCCAGCAGCCAACAGAGCACAGATACGCAGTATTTT.